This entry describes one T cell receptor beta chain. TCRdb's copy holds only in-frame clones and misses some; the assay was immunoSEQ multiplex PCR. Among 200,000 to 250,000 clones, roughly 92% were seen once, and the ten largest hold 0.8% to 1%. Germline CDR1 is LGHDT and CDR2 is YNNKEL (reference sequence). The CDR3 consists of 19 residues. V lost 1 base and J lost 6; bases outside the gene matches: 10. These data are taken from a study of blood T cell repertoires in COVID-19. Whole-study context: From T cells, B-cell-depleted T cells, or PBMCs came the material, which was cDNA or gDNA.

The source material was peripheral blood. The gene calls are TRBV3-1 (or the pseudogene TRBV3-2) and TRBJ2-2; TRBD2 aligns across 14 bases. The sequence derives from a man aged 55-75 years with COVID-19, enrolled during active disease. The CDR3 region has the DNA TGTGCCAGCAGCCAAGGACTAGCGGGAGGGCCATATTTAGCCGGGGAGCTGTTTTTT. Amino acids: CASSQGLAGGPYLAGELFF.